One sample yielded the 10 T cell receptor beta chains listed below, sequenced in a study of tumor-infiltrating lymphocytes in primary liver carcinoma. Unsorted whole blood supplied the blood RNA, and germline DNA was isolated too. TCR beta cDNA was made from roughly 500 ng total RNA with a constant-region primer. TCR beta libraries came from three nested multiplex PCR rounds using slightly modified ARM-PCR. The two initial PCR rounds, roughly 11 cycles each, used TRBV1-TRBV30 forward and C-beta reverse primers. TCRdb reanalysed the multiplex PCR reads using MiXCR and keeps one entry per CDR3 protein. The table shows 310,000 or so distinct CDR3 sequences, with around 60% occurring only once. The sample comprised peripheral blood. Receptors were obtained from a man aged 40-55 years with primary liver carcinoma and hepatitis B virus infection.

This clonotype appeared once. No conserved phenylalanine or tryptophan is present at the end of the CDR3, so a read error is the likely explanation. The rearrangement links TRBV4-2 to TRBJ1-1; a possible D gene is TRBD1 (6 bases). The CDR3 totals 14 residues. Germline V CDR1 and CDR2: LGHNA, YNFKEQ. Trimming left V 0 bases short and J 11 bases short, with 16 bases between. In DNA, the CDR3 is TGTGCCAGCAGCCAAGAATCGGCGGGGGGGCGTGCTTTCCTT. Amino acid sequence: CASSQESAGGRAFL.

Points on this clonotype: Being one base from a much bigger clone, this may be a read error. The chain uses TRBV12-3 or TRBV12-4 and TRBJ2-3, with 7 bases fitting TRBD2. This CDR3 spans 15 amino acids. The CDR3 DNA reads TGTGTCAGCAGTTTGAGGCTAGCGGTCACAGATACGCAGTATTTT. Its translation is CVSSLRLAVTDTQYF.

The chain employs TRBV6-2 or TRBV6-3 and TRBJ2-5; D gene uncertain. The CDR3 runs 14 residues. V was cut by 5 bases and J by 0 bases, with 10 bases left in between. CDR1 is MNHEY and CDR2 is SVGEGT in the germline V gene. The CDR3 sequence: CASSGRPNQETQYF. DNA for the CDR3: TGTGCCAGCAGTGGACGGCCCAACCAAGAGACCCAGTACTTC.

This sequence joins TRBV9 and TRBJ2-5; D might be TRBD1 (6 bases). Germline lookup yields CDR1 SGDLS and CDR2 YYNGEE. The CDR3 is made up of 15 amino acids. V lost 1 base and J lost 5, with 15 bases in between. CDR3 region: CASSVSSGEVETQYF. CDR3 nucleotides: TGTGCCAGCAGCGTAAGCTCAGGGGAAGTTGAGACCCAGTACTTC.

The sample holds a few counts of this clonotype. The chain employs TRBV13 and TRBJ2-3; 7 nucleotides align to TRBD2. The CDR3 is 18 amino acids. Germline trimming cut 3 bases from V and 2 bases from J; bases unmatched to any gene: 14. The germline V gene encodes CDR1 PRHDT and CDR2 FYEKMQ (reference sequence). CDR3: CASSFRASGRLITDTQYF. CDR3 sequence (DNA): TGTGCCAGCAGCTTCAGGGCTAGCGGCCGTCTAATCACAGATACGCAGTATTTT.

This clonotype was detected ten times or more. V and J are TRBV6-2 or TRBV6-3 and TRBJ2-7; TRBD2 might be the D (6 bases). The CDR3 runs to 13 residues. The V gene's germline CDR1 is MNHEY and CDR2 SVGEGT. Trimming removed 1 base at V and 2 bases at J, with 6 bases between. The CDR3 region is CASSYWTTYEQYF. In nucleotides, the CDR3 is TGTGCCAGCAGTTACTGGACTACCTACGAGCAGTACTTC.

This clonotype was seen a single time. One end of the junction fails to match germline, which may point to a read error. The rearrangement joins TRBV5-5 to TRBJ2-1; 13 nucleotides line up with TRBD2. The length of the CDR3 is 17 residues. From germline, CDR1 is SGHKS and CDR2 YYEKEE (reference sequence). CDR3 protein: CATSWSGTSGTYNEQFF. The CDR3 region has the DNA TGTGCCACCAGCTGGTCCGGGACTAGCGGGACTTACAATGAGCAGTTCTTC.

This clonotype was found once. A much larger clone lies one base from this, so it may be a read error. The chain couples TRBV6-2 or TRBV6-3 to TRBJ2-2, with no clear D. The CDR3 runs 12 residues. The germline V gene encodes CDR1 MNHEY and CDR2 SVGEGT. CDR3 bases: TGTGCCAGCAATTACGAAGCCGGGGAGCTGTTTTTT. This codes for CASNYEAGELFF.

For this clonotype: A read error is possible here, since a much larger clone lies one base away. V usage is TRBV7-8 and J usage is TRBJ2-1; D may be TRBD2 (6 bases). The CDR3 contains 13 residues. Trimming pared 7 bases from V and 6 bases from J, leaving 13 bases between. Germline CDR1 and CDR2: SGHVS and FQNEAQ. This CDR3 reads CASNFTGSNEQFF. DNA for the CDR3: TGTGCCAGCAACTTCACCGGGAGCAATGAGCAGTTCTTC.

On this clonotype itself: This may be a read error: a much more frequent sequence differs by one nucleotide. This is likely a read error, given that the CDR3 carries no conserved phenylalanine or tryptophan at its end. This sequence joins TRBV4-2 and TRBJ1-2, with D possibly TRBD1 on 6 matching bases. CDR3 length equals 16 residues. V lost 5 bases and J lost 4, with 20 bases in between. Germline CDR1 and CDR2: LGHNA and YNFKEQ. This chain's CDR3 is CASSAQQGALPYGYTI. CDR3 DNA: TGTGCCAGCAGCGCGCAACAGGGCGCTCTTCCCTATGGCTACACCATC.